This T cell receptor (beta chain) was recorded in a study of blood T cell repertoires in COVID-19. Turning to the study itself: Spain, Italy and the United States supplied samples that represented acute and convalescent COVID-19. The cDNA or gDNA used as material had been derived from T cells, B-cell-depleted T cells, or PBMCs.

Authors' processing steps: Estimation of nucleated cell counts was performed using reference gene primer amplification. This table comes from immunoSEQ multiplex PCR, and its TCRdb copy is limited to in-frame clones, with some not included. The D gene and trimming were derived from the DNA, and the V and J assignments and clone size from that table. The sample carries around 190,000 clones, about 85% recorded once. The CDR3 has 14 amino acids. Looked up from germline, CDR1 is SGDLS and CDR2 is YYNGEE. V was trimmed by 4 bases and J by 4 bases, leaving 12 bases between them. This chain links TRBV9 with TRBJ1-3, with TRBD1 as a possible D gene (5 bases). The sequencing input was peripheral blood. This TCR was sampled from a woman older than 75 with acute or convalescent COVID-19. The CDR3 protein is CASSFQGQGNTIYF. CDR3 bases: TGTGCCAGCAGCTTTCAGGGTCAGGGAAACACCATATATTTT.